This T cell receptor beta chain is from a study of STAT3 mutations in large granular lymphocyte leukemia. About the study: Among longitudinally sequenced T-LGLL patients, roughly half had canonical activating STAT3 mutations detected. General study points: Every T-LGLL patient had at least one immunodominant TCRbeta clonotype.

About this clone: Its antigen is still unknown.

CDR1 MNHEY and CDR2 SVGAGI come from the germline V gene. This CDR3 contains 16 residues. V lost 0 bases to trimming and J lost 5 bases; unmatched junction nucleotides: 4. Sequenced by immunoSEQ multiplex PCR; TCRdb stores in-frame clones only, minus some. The sample comprises some 7,200 clones, 75% of which are singletons, and about 25% rests with the top ten. The receptor was isolated from a woman between 40 and 50 years old with T-cell large granular lymphocyte leukemia. Some clones in this sample may be carry-over from other donors' samples. Source material: peripheral blood mononuclear cells. This chain joins TRBV6-5 and TRBJ1-2, with 12 bases aligning to TRBD1. The DNA of the CDR3 is TGTGCCAGCAGTTACTCTGGGACAGGGGGCTTATATGGCTACACCTTC. Protein sequence: CASSYSGTGGLYGYTF.